These 14 T cell receptor beta chains originate from one sample sequenced in a study of blood T cell repertoires in COVID-19. The method was immunoSEQ multiplex PCR; TCRdb's version includes in-frame clones alone and lacks a portion of them. The sample has approximately 110,000 clones, roughly 70% seen once. Sequenced input: peripheral blood. The receptors shown here come from a human donor with acute or convalescent COVID-19. The donor label of this sample is uncertain.

This chain uses TRBV7-2 with TRBJ2-5, with TRBD2 matching over 13 bases. J lost 7 bases, V lost 5 bases, and 7 bases had no gene match. Per the germline V gene, CDR1 is SGHTA and CDR2 is FQGNSA. This CDR3 has 15 residues. DNA of the CDR3: TGTGCCAGCAGCCAAGGGACTAGCGGGGAAAGGACCCAGTACTTC. It yields the protein CASSQGTSGERTQYF.

This clone came up a few times. The chain joins TRBV10-2 to TRBJ2-6, with 7 bases that match TRBD1. Germline V lookup: CDR1 WSHSY, CDR2 SAAADI. The CDR3 is 16 residues long. V was clipped by 8 bases and J by 2 bases; unmatched bases: 9. CDR3 nucleotide sequence: TGCGCCAGCCAAACGTTAGGGGGCGCTGGGGCCAACGTCCTGACTTTC. Its translation is CASQTLGGAGANVLTF.

The CDR3 region has the DNA TGTGCCAGCAGCGTAACTAGCGGGGCAGCGAATGAGCAGTTCTTC. As protein: CASSVTSGAANEQFF. This chain connects TRBV9 to TRBJ2-1; 10 bases map to TRBD2. This CDR3 is built from 15 residues. The V and J ends lost 1 base and 7 bases, in that order; junction bases with no gene match: 5. Germline values: CDR1 SGDLS, CDR2 YYNGEE.

V usage is TRBV4-2 and J usage is TRBJ1-1, with 7 positions matching TRBD1. With V trimmed by 3 bases and J by 1 base, 5 bases remained unmatched. The CDR3 has 15 amino acids. Germline V CDR1 and CDR2: LGHNA, YNFKEQ. CDR3 DNA sequence: TGTGCCAGCAGCCAGAGACAGGGCCAGAACACTGAAGCTTTCTTT. This gives the protein CASSQRQGQNTEAFF.

The chain carries TRBV19 and TRBJ1-1; TRBD1 matches at 10 bases. With V trimmed by 5 bases and J by 5 bases, 11 bases remained unmatched. The germline CDR1 and CDR2 sequences are LNHDA and SQIVND (reference sequence). This CDR3 has 16 residues. The CDR3 region is CASSPRQGASYTEAFF. Here the CDR3 DNA reads TGTGCCAGTAGTCCACGACAGGGGGCATCGTATACTGAAGCTTTCTTT.

The chain recombines TRBV29-1 with TRBJ2-5; 7 nucleotides match TRBD1. The CDR3 extends over 14 amino acids. V lost 6 bases to trimming and J lost 5 bases; unmatched junction nucleotides: 12. Germline V CDR1 and CDR2: SQVTM, ANQGSEA. CDR3 amino acids: CSVIRQGGSETQYF. The CDR3 nucleotides read TGCAGCGTCATACGACAGGGTGGAAGCGAGACCCAGTACTTC.

This chain uses TRBV11-2 with TRBJ2-5; D is perhaps TRBD2 (6 bases). Germline V gives CDR1 SGHAT, CDR2 FQNNGV. The CDR3 consists of 15 residues. The V end lost 5 bases, the J end lost 1 base, and 14 bases lay between the germline ends. CDR3 loop: CASSRDWGFQETQYF. The CDR3 DNA follows: TGTGCCAGCAGCCGGGACTGGGGGTTCCAAGAGACCCAGTACTTC.

V and J are TRBV7-3 and TRBJ2-3; D is undetermined. Trimming stripped 3 bases from V and 2 bases from J, with 12 bases between. The germline V gene has CDR1 SGHTA and CDR2 FQGTGA. This CDR3 is built from 15 residues. This chain's CDR3 is CASSFGGRDTDTQYF. CDR3 bases: TGTGCCAGCAGCTTCGGCGGCCGAGACACAGATACGCAGTATTTT.

The chain couples TRBV5-1 to TRBJ2-1, with D possibly matching TRBD1 (6 bases). Germline V gene lookup returns CDR1 SGHRS and CDR2 YFSETQ. V was shortened by 3 bases and J by 4 bases, with 8 bases between the two germline ends. The CDR3 runs to 13 residues. The CDR3 DNA reads as TGCGCCAGCAGCTCCGACAGGTACAATGAGCAGTTCTTC. This gives the protein CASSSDRYNEQFF. Supplemented by reference TRBV5-1 and TRBJ2-1, the full variable domain reads KAGVTQTPRYLIKTRGQQVTLSCSPISGHRSVSWYQQTPGQGLQFLFEYFSETQRNKGNFPGRFSGRQFSNSRSEMNVSTLELGDSALYLCASSSDRYNEQFFGPGTRLTVL.

This clone has a handful of counts. The chain links TRBV11-3 to TRBJ2-3; D is ambiguous. Between the trimmed V and J ends, which lost 3 bases and 6 bases, there was a span of 10 bases. Germline CDR1 SGHNT, CDR2 YENEEA. The CDR3 sequence is 13 residues long. CDR3 nucleotide sequence: TGTGCCAGCAGCTTCGGTTCGCGGGATACGCAGTATTTT. Translation: CASSFGSRDTQYF. Complete variable domain (other parts from reference TRBV11-3 and TRBJ2-3): EAGVVQSPRYKIIEKKQPVAFWCNPISGHNTLYWYLQNLGQGPELLIRYENEEAVDDSQLPKDRFSAERLKGVDSTLKIQPAELGDSAVYLCASSFGSRDTQYFGPGTRLTVL.

The chain couples TRBV5-1 to TRBJ2-5; TRBD1 agrees at 8 bases. The length of the CDR3 is 14 residues. Germline CDR1 and CDR2: SGHRS and YFSETQ. J was trimmed by 5 bases and V by 4 bases; bases with no gene match: 7. The CDR3 DNA sequence: TGCGCCAGCAGCGCCCGACAGGGGACGGAGACCCAGTACTTC. Translating it yields CASSARQGTETQYF.

This chain joins TRBV6-1 and TRBJ1-6; TRBD1 matches at 10 bases. After removal of 0 bases from V and 5 bases from J, the junction contained 10 bases not matched to a gene. In germline, CDR1 is MNHNS, CDR2 SASEGT. The CDR3 consists of 19 residues. The CDR3 sequence is CASSEAPETGGPNNSPLHF. Here the CDR3 DNA reads TGTGCCAGCAGTGAAGCCCCCGAGACAGGGGGCCCTAATAATTCACCCCTCCACTTT.

The genes are TRBV18 and TRBJ1-2; weak D call: TRBD1 (6 bases). The CDR3 consists of 15 residues. V was cut by 2 bases and J by 4 bases, with 14 bases left in between. Per germline, CDR1 KGHSH and CDR2 LQKENI. CDR3 DNA: TGTGCCAGCTCACCAGGGGGGGGCGCTGGCTATGGCTACACCTTC. This gives the protein CASSPGGGAGYGYTF. The entire variable domain, with the rest obtained from reference TRBV18 and TRBJ1-2, is as follows: NAGVMQNPRHLVRRRGQEARLRCSPMKGHSHVYWYRQLPEEGLKFMVYLQKENIIDESGMPKERFSAEFPKEGPSILRIQQVVRGDSAAYFCASSPGGGAGYGYTFGSGTRLTVV.

The chain is built from TRBV12-3 or TRBV12-4 and TRBJ1-2; D might be TRBD1 (5 bases). The CDR3 runs to 13 residues. Trimming left V 6 bases short and J 2 bases short, with 10 bases between. CDR3 nucleotides: TGTGCCAGCAGACGAGCAGGGAACTATGGCTACACCTTC. It is translated as CASRRAGNYGYTF.